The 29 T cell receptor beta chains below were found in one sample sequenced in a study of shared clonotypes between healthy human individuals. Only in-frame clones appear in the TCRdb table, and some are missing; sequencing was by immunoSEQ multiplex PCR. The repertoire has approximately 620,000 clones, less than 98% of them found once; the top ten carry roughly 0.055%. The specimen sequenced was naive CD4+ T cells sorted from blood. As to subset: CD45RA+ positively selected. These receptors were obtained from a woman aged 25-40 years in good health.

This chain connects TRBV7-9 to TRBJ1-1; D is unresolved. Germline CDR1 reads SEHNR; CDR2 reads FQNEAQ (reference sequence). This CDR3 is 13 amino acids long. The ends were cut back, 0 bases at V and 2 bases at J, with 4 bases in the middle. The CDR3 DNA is TGTGCCAGCAGCTTAGCGGCTAACACTGAAGCTTTCTTT. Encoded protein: CASSLAANTEAFF.

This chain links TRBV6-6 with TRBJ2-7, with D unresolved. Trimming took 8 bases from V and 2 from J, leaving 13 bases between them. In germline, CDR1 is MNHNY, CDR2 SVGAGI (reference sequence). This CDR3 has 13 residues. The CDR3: CASSRANPYEQYF. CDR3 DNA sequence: TGTGCCAGCTCCCGGGCCAACCCCTACGAGCAGTACTTC.

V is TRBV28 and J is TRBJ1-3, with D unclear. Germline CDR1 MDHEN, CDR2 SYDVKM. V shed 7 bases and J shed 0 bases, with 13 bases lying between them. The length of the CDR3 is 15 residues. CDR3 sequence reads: CASTTDGLSGNTIYF. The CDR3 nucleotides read TGTGCCAGCACCACGGACGGCCTCTCTGGAAACACCATATATTTT.

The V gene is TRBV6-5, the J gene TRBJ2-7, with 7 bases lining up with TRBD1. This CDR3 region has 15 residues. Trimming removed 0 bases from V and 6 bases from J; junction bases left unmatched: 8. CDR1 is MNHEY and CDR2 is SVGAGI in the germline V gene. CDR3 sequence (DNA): TGTGCCAGCAGTTACTCGGAAAAAGGGGGCTTCGAGCAGTACTTC. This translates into CASSYSEKGGFEQYF.

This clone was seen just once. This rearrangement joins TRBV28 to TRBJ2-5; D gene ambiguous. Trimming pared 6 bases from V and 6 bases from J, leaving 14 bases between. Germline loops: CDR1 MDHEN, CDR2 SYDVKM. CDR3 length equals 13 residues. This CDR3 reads CASSHDLGQTQYF. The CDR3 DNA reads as TGTGCCAGCAGCCACGACCTTGGGCAGACCCAGTACTTC.

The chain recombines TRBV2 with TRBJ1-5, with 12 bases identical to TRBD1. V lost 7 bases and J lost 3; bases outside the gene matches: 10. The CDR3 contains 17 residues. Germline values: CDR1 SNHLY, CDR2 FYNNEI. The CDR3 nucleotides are TGTGCCAGCAAGGTCCCGGGACAGGGGGCGAACAATCAGCCCCAGCATTTT. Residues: CASKVPGQGANNQPQHF.

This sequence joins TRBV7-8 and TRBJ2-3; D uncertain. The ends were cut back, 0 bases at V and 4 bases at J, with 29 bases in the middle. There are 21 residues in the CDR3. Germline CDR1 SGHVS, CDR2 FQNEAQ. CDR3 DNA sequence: TGTGCCAGCAGCTTAGCGTGGTGGATTGGCGGCCTGATAGATACTCCAGATACGCAGTATTTT. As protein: CASSLAWWIGGLIDTPDTQYF.

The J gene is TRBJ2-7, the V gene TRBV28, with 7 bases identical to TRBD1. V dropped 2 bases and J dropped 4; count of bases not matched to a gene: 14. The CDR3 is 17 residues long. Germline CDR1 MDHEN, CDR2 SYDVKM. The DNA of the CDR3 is TGTGCCAGCAGTTTAAGCGCTAGGAACAGGGGAAAATACGAGCAGTACTTC. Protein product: CASSLSARNRGKYEQYF.

The CDR3 bases are TGTGCCAGCAGTTCCATCGGGACTCTAGGTCGTGAGCAGTACTTC. Translated, it gives CASSSIGTLGREQYF. The genes are TRBV27 and TRBJ2-7; tentatively, D is TRBD2 (6 bases). The V gene's germline CDR1 is MNHEY and CDR2 SMNVEV (reference sequence). This CDR3 region has 15 residues. Trimming removed 4 bases at V and 7 bases at J, with 20 bases between.

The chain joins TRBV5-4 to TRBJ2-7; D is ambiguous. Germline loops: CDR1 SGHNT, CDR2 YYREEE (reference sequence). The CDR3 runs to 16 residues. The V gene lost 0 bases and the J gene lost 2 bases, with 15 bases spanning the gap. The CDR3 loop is CASSLVRGTPPYEQYF. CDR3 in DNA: TGTGCCAGCAGCTTGGTTAGAGGCACGCCCCCCTACGAGCAGTACTTC.

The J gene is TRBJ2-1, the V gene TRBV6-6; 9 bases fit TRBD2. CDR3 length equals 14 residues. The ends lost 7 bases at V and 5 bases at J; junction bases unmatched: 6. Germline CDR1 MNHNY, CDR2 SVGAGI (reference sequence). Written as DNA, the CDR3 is TGTGCCAGCAACACTCCTAGCGGGGACAATGAGCAGTTCTTC. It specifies CASNTPSGDNEQFF.

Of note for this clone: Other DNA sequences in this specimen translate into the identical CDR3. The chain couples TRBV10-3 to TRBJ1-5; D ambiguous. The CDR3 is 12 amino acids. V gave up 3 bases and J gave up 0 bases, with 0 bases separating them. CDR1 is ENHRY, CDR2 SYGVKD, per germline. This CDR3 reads CAISDSNQPQHF. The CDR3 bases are TGTGCCATCAGTGATAGCAATCAGCCCCAGCATTTT.

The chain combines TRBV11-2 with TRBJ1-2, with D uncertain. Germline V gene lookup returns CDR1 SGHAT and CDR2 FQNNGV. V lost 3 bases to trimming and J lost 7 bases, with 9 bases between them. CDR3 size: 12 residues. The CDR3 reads CASSFSSSGYTF. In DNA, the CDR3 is TGTGCCAGCAGCTTCAGTTCCTCTGGCTACACCTTC.

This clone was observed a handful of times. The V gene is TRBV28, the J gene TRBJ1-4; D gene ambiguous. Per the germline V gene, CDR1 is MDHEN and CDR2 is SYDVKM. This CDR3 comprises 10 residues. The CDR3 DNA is TGTGCTACCGCTGGTACGAGACTGTTTTTT. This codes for CATAGTRLFF. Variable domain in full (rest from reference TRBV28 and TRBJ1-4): DVKVTQSSRYLVKRTGEKVFLECVQDMDHENMFWYRQDPGLGLRLIYFSYDVKMKEKGDIPEGYSVSREKKERFSLILESASTNQTSMYLCATAGTRLFFGSGTQLSVL.

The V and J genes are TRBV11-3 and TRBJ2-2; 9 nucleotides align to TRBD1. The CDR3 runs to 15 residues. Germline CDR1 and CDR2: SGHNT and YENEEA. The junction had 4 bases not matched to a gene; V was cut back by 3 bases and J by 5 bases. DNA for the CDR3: TGTGCCAGCAGCTTCGCGACAGGGGGAACCGGGGAGCTGTTTTTT. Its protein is CASSFATGGTGELFF.

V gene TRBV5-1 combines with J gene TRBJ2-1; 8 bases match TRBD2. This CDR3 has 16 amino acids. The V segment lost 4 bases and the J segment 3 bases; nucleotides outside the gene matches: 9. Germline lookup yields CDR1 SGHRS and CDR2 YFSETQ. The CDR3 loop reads CASSLQTSENYNEQFF. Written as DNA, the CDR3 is TGCGCCAGCAGCCTCCAGACTAGCGAGAACTACAATGAGCAGTTCTTC.

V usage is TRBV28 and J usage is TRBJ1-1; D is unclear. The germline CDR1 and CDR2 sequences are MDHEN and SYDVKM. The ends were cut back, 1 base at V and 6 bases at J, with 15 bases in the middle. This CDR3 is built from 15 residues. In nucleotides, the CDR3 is TGTGCCAGCAGTTTATTTTTCCAGCTCGGGTCTGAAGCTTTCTTT. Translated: CASSLFFQLGSEAFF.

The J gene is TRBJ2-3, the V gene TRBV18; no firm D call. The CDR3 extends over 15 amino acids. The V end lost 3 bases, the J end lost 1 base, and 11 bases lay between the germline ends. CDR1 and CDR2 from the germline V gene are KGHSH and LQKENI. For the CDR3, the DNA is TGTGCCAGCTCACCGGTCGGTATTGGCACAGATACGCAGTATTTT. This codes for CASSPVGIGTDTQYF.

This chain's CDR3 is CATSSRLAGGGEQYF. The CDR3 DNA sequence: TGTGCCACCAGCAGCCGACTAGCGGGAGGGGGAGAGCAGTACTTC. The chain links TRBV15 to TRBJ2-7; the match to TRBD2 covers 14 bases. Germline values: CDR1 LNHNV, CDR2 YYDKDF (reference sequence). CDR3 length: 15 amino acids. J lost 7 bases, V lost 3 bases, and 5 bases had no gene match.

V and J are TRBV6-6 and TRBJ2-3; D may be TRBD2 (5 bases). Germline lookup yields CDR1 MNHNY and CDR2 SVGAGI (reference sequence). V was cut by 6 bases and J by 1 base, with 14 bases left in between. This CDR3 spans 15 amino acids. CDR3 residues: CASSSVVGGTDTQYF. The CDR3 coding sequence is TGTGCCAGCAGCTCGGTGGTCGGGGGCACAGATACGCAGTATTTT.

The CDR3 DNA reads as TGCGCCAGCTTCACGACTAGCGGGAGCTCCGGTGAGCAGTTCTTC. Translating gives CASFTTSGSSGEQFF. The rearrangement joins TRBV5-1 to TRBJ2-1; 12 nucleotides agree with TRBD2. J was trimmed by 9 bases and V by 7 bases; bases with no gene match: 11. CDR1 and CDR2 (germline): SGHRS, YFSETQ. The CDR3 has 15 residues.

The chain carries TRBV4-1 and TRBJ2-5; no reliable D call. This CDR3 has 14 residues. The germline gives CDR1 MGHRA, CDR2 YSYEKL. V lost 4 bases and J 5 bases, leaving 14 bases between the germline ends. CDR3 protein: CASSPSPKEETQYF. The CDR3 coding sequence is TGCGCCAGCAGCCCATCCCCTAAGGAGGAGACCCAGTACTTC.

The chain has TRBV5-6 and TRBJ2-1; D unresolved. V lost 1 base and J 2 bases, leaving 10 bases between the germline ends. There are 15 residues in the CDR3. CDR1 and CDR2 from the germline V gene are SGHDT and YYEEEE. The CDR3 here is CASSLRRTPYNEQFF. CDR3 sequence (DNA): TGTGCCAGCAGCTTGCGCCGTACCCCCTACAATGAGCAGTTCTTC.

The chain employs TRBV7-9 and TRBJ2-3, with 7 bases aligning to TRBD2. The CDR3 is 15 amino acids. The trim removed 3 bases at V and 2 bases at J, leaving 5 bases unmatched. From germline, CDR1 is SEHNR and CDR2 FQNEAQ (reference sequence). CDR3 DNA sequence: TGTGCCAGCAGCTTTGAACTAGCGTTCACAGATACGCAGTATTTT. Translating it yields CASSFELAFTDTQYF.

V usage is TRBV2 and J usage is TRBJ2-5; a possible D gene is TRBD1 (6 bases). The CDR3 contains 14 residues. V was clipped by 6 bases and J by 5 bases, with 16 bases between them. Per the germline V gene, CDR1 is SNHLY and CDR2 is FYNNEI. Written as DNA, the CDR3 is TGTGCCAGCAGCCAACAGGGAGCCTTGGAGACCCAGTACTTC. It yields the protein CASSQQGALETQYF.

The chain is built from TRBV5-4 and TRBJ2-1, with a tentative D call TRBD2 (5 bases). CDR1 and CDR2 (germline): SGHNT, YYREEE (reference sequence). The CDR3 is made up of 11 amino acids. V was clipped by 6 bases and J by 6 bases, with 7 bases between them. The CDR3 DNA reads TGTGCCAGCACCCGGGGCAATGAGCAGTTCTTC. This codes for CASTRGNEQFF. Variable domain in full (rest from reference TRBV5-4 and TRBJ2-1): ETGVTQSPTHLIKTRGQQVTLRCSSQSGHNTVSWYQQALGQGPQFIFQYYREEENGRGNFPPRFSGLQFPNYSSELNVNALELDDSALYLCASTRGNEQFFGPGTRLTVL.

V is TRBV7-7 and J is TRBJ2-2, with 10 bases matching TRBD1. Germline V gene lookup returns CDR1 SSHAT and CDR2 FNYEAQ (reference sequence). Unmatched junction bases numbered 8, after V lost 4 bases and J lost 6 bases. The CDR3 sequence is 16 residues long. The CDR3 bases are TGTGCCAGCAGCTCCGACAGGGGGCATGTTTCCGGGGAGCTGTTTTTT. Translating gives CASSSDRGHVSGELFF.

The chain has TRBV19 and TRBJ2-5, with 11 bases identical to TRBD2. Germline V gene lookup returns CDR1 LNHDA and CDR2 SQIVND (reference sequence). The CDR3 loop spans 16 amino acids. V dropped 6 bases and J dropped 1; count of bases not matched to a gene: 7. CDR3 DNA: TGTGCCAGTAGCCGAAAGGGACTAGCGGTCCAAGAGACCCAGTACTTC. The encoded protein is CASSRKGLAVQETQYF.

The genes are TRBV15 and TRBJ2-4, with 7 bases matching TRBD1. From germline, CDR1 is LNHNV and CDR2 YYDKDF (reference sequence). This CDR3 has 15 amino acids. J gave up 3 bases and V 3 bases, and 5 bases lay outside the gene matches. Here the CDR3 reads CATSSPPGGKNIQYF. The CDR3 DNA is TGTGCCACCAGCAGCCCGCCAGGGGGCAAAAACATTCAGTACTTC.